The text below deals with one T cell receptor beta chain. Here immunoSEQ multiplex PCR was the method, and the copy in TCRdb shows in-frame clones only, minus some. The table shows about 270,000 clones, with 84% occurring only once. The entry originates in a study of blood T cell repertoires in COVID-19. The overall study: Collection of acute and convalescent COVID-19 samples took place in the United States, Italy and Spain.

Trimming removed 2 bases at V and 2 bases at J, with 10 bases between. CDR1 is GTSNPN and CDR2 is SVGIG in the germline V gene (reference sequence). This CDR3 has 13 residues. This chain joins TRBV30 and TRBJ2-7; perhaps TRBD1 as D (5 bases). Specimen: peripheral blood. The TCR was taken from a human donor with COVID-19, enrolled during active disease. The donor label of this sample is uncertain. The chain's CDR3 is CAWSLQGTYEQYF. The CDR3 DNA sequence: TGTGCCTGGAGTTTGCAGGGAACCTACGAGCAGTACTTC. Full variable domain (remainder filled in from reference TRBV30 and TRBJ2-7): SQTIHQWPATLVQPVGSPLSLECTVEGTSNPNLYWYRQAAGRGLQLLFYSVGIGQISSEVPQNLSASRPQDRQFILSSKKLLLSDSGFYLCAWSLQGTYEQYFGPGTRLTVT.